The rows below give T cell receptor beta chains drawn from one sample of a study of regulatory T cells. The assay was immunoSEQ multiplex PCR, and TCRdb's table has in-frame clones only and misses some. The sample lists about 32,000 clones, around nine tenths occurring once. The sample was conventional CD4+ T cells sorted from blood. The receptor set was obtained from a person under 35 with CD3G deficiency. Each CDR3 is given with its conserved first and last residue. A D gene is named only where the DNA matches it firmly. Clone size is stated in some rows and not others, as once, few, many or a class when expanded.

>.|TRBV7-2|TRBJ1-2|medium-sized
TGTGCCAGCAGCTTAGTTGGGCAGGGCGGCGGCTACACCTTC
CASSLVGQGGGYTF
>.|TRBV23-1|TRBJ2-2|.
TGCGCCAGCAGCCATCCGGGGAGAACCGGGGAGCTGTTTTTT
CASSHPGRTGELFF
>.|TRBV6-1|TRBJ2-1|.
TGTGCCAGCAGTGAAGCGAGCTGGGCGGGTCCATCCTACAATGAGCAGTTCTTC
CASSEASWAGPSYNEQFF
>.|TRBV7-9|TRBJ2-1|once
TGTGCCAGCAGCTTACTGAGGGGGGACAAACAGTTCTTC
CASSLLRGDKQFF
>TRBD2|TRBV19|TRBJ2-1|.
TGTGCCAGTAGTATAAGCGGGAGAAGGAATGAGCAGTTCTTC
CASSISGRRNEQFF
>.|TRBV10-3|TRBJ1-2|.
TGTGCCATCAGTGAAGTACAGGGATTCGGGGGCTACACCTTC
CAISEVQGFGGYTF
>.|TRBV6-5|TRBJ1-6|few
TGTGCCAGCAAAGGGGGTTGGGGTTCACCCCTCCACTTT
CASKGGWGSPLHF
>.|TRBV9|TRBJ2-3|.
TGTGCCAGCAGCCTTGGTCCCGGGAAGGATACGCAGTATTTT
CASSLGPGKDTQYF
>TRBD1|TRBV10-3|TRBJ2-7|.
TGTGCCATCAGGACCGGGACAGGACGGACCGAGCAGTACTTC
CAIRTGTGRTEQYF
>TRBD2|TRBV7-8|TRBJ2-5|.
TGTGCCAGCAGCTCTCCCGGGGCTAGCGGGAGAAACGGAGAGACCCAGTACTTC
CASSSPGASGRNGETQYF
>TRBD2|TRBV5-1|TRBJ2-3|once
TGCGCCAGCAGCGAGGGACTAGCGGGAAGGGGCACAGATACGCAGTATTTT
CASSEGLAGRGTDTQYF
>.|TRBV28|TRBJ1-4|.
TGTGCCAGCAGTCTGGGGGGGGATAATGAAAAACTGTTTTTT
CASSLGGDNEKLFF
>TRBD1|TRBV6-1|TRBJ2-7|.
TGTGCCAGCAGTGTTCTGACAGGGCCCTACGAGCAGTACTTC
CASSVLTGPYEQYF
>.|TRBV5-1|TRBJ1-1|.
TGCGCCAGCAGCCCTCAAGGGGGGAACACTGAAGCTTTCTTT
CASSPQGGNTEAFF
>.|TRBV18|TRBJ2-5|.
TGTGCCAGCTCACCATCGGTTCAAGAGACCCAGTACTTC
CASSPSVQETQYF
>.|TRBV7-2|TRBJ2-3|once
TGTGCCAGCAGCTTGGGGCAGATCACAGATACGCAGTATTTT
CASSLGQITDTQYF
>.|TRBV5-1|TRBJ2-1|.
TGCGCCAGCAGCCAGGTCGGGGGCCACAATGAGCAGTTCTTC
CASSQVGGHNEQFF
>.|TRBV28|TRBJ2-7|once
TGTGCCAGCAGACAGACGAGCTCCTACGAGCAGTACTTC
CASRQTSSYEQYF
>TRBD1|TRBV5-5|TRBJ2-1|.
TGTGCCAGCAGCTGGGGGACAGTGTCGGACAATGAGCAGTTCTTC
CASSWGTVSDNEQFF
>TRBD1|TRBV6-1|TRBJ1-2|.
TGTGCCAGCAGTACGACAGGGAGTGGCTATGGCTACACCTTC
CASSTTGSGYGYTF
>TRBD2|TRBV28|TRBJ2-2|.
TGTGCCAGCAGTTCGTTAGCGGGAGGCACCGGGGAGCTGTTTTTT
CASSSLAGGTGELFF
>TRBD1|TRBV18|TRBJ2-7|.
TGTGCCAGCTCACCGGCGACAGGGGGGCCTAACGAGCAGTACTTC
CASSPATGGPNEQYF
>.|TRBV5-1|TRBJ2-5|.
TGCGCCAGCAGAGCCGGAGAGACCCAGTACTTC
CASRAGETQYF
>.|TRBV6-1|TRBJ2-3|once
TGTGCCAGCAGGCACGGAGGGGGGACAGCGCAGTATTTT
CASRHGGGTAQYF
>TRBD2|TRBV6-4|TRBJ2-1|.
TGTGCCAGCAGTGACCCGTCCGGGACTAGCGGGGGGTTGTTCTTC
CASSDPSGTSGGLFF
>.|TRBV6-5|TRBJ1-6|.
TGTGCCAGCAGTTACCAGGGGTCTTATTCACCCCTCCACTTT
CASSYQGSYSPLHF
>TRBD1|TRBV7-2|TRBJ2-2|.
TGTGCCAGCAAACAGGGACAGGGGCCCGGGGAGCTGTTTTTT
CASKQGQGPGELFF
>.|TRBV5-1|TRBJ2-5|.
TGCGCCAGCAGCCGGGACGGTAAAGAGACCCAGTACTTC
CASSRDGKETQYF
>.|TRBV6-6|TRBJ1-2|.
TGTGCCAGCAGTTACATAGGACTTCGCTATGGCTACACCTTC
CASSYIGLRYGYTF
>TRBD2|TRBV7-8|TRBJ2-4|.
TGTGCCAGCAGCCCCCTAGCGGGAGGGCGGAGGGCCGTAGCCAAAAACATTCAGTACTTC
CASSPLAGGRRAVAKNIQYF
>TRBD1|TRBV7-8|TRBJ2-5|.
TGTGCCAGCAGCTTAGGGACAGGCCAAGAGACCCAGTACTTC
CASSLGTGQETQYF
>.|TRBV28|TRBJ1-5|.
TGTGCCAGCAGGGACGGGGGGGGTTTCGATCAGCCCCAGCATTTT
CASRDGGGFDQPQHF
>TRBD1|TRBV28|TRBJ2-3|.
TGTGCCAGCAGTTTTGGGACAGCCGGCATGTCAGATACGCAGTATTTT
CASSFGTAGMSDTQYF
>TRBD2|TRBV5-1|TRBJ2-3|.
TGCGCCAGCAGCGCCACTTCTAGCGGGTACACAGATACGCAGTATTTT
CASSATSSGYTDTQYF
>TRBD2|TRBV12-5|TRBJ2-5|.
TGTGCTAGTGGTTTGACTAGCGGCGAGACCCAGTACTTC
CASGLTSGETQYF
>.|TRBV18|TRBJ1-1|.
TGTGCCAGCTCACCAGGGAGAAACACTGAAGCTTTCTTT
CASSPGRNTEAFF
>TRBD1|TRBV5-1|TRBJ2-1|.
TGCGCCAGCAGCTTGGCCGGGACAGATACCTACAATGAGCAGTTCTTC
CASSLAGTDTYNEQFF
>.|TRBV6-6|TRBJ1-1|.
TGTGCCAGCAGAGGGTTTGGCACTGAAGCTTTCTTT
CASRGFGTEAFF
>TRBD2|TRBV5-1|TRBJ2-7|.
TGCGCCAGCAGCCAAGGGGGGCCCGGACTAGCGGGAGAGGAGCAGTACTTC
CASSQGGPGLAGEEQYF
>.|TRBV28|TRBJ2-7|once
TGTGCCAGCAGTTTACCAGGGAGCGGAACCTACGAGCAGTACTTC
CASSLPGSGTYEQYF
>TRBD1|TRBV6-5|TRBJ1-1|.
TGTGCCAGCAGTGCGACAGGGGGCATGAACACTGAAGCTTTCTTT
CASSATGGMNTEAFF
>TRBD1|TRBV6-6|TRBJ1-2|.
TGTGCCAGCAGCGAGGCCAGGGGGCAGTGGGGTAGCTACACCTTC
CASSEARGQWGSYTF
>.|TRBV6-1|TRBJ2-3|.
TGTGCCAGCAGCGGAAAGGGTAGGGGGACAGATACGCAGTATTTT
CASSGKGRGTDTQYF
>.|TRBV5-1|TRBJ2-6|.
TGCGCCAGCAGCCCGGGGGTGGCAGCAGGGGCCAACGTCCTGACTTTC
CASSPGVAAGANVLTF
>TRBD1|TRBV5-1|TRBJ2-1|.
TGCGCCAGCAGCCCGGGACAGGGTCTTGAGCAGTTCTTC
CASSPGQGLEQFF
>.|TRBV6-1|TRBJ2-7|.
TGTGCCAGCAGGCGGGCGGTGACCTACGAGCAGTACTTC
CASRRAVTYEQYF
>.|TRBV5-1|TRBJ2-1|.
TGCGCCAGCAGCCCCGACTACTCCTACAATGAGCAGTTCTTC
CASSPDYSYNEQFF
>TRBD1|TRBV10-3|TRBJ2-3|.
TGTGCCATTTCGGACAGGGGCACAGATACGCAGTATTTT
CAISDRGTDTQYF
>TRBD1|TRBV5-1|TRBJ2-7|few
TGCGCCAGCAGCTGGGACAGGGGCTACGAGCAGTACTTC
CASSWDRGYEQYF
>TRBD1|TRBV19|TRBJ2-7|few
TGTGCCAGTAGGAGGACAGGGAAAGTCTATCCCTACGAGCAGTACTTC
CASRRTGKVYPYEQYF
>.|TRBV6-5|TRBJ2-1|.
TGTGCCAGCAGTCAAAGACAGCACAATGAGCAGTTCTTC
CASSQRQHNEQFF
>TRBD1|TRBV6-1|TRBJ1-2|.
TGTGCCAGCAGCCTCCAGGGGGGTAGGCCTTATGGCTACACCTTC
CASSLQGGRPYGYTF
>TRBD1|TRBV10-3|TRBJ1-2|.
TGTGCCATCAGTGAGTCCGGACAGGGGCAAGGCTACACCTTC
CAISESGQGQGYTF
>.|TRBV6-1|TRBJ1-1|.
TGTGCCAGCAGCATGGGCCCGCTTGAAGCTTTCTTT
CASSMGPLEAFF
>.|TRBV28|TRBJ2-3|.
TGTGCCAGCAGTTCCCCTCTTGATACGCAGTATTTT
CASSSPLDTQYF